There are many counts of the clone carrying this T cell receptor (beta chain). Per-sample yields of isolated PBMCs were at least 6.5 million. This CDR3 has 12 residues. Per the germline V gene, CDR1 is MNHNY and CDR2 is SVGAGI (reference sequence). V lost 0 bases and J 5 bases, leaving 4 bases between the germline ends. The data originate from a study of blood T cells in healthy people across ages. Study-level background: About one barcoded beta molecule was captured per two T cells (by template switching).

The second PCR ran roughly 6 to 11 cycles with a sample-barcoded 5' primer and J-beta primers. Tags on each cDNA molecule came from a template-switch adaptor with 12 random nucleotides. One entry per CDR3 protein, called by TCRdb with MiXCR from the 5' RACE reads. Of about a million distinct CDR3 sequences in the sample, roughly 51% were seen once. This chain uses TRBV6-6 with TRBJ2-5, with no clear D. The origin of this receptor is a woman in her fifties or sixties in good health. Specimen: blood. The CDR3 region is CASSYSGETQYF. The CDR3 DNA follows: TGTGCCAGCAGTTACTCGGGGGAGACCCAGTACTTC.